This T cell receptor (beta chain) was documented in a study of cytomegalovirus exposure and HLA in healthy donors. Study results and limitations: Earlier analysis found most TCR beta V segments productive about 90% or about 30% of the time.

About this clone itself: As yet, its antigen is unknown.

V dropped 2 bases and J dropped 4; count of bases not matched to a gene: 15. The CDR3 is 20 amino acids. Per germline, CDR1 SGDLS and CDR2 YYNGEE. Both 60 Vbeta primers and 13 Jbeta primers went into the PCR. The protocol was immunoSEQ multiplex PCR, while the TCRdb copy is restricted to in-frame clones and leaves out a portion. Of 250,000 or so clones in the sample, around 90% are singletons; the top ten hold less than 2%. Specimen: PBMCs. V and J are TRBV9 and TRBJ2-2, with TRBD2 matching 12 bases. This sequence originates from a girl aged 2-15 years in good health and CMV-seronegative. In nucleotides, the CDR3 is TGTGCCAGCAGCGTTCCTTCTTCCTCTAGCGGGGGGGCCGGCACCGGGGAGCTGTTTTTT. Protein: CASSVPSSSSGGAGTGELFF.